One sample yielded the 8 T cell receptor beta chains listed below, sequenced in a study of blood T cells in healthy people across ages. Primers used in a second PCR of about 6 to 11 cycles were a sample-barcoded 5' primer and a J-beta primer mix. TCRdb re-derived calls from the 5' RACE reads in MiXCR, one entry per CDR3 protein. Of about 970,000 distinct CDR3 sequences in the sample, 45% to 60% were seen once. Material: blood. These receptors were taken from a woman aged 55-75 years in good health.

Details on this clonotype: A junction end diverges from the germline sequence, so it may reflect a read error. The chain carries TRBV5-1 and TRBJ2-1, with 11 nucleotides matching TRBD2. Germline CDR1 and CDR2: SGHRS and YFSETQ. This CDR3 spans 16 amino acids. The CDR3 DNA reads TGCGCCAGCAGCTTGACCAAGACTAGCGGGGTCAATGGGCAGTTCTTC. Translating gives CASSLTKTSGVNGQFF.

The rearrangement joins TRBV29-1 to TRBJ1-1, with a weak D call TRBD1 (5 bases). This CDR3 has 12 amino acids. CDR1 and CDR2 from the germline V gene are SQVTM and ANQGSEA. Trimming stripped 4 bases from V and 0 bases from J, with 6 bases between. The CDR3 region has the DNA TGCAGCGTTGGGGACTTGAACACTGAAGCTTTCTTT. Residues: CSVGDLNTEAFF.

The chain recombines TRBV20-1 with TRBJ2-7, with 7 positions matching TRBD1. The V gene's germline CDR1 is DFQATT and CDR2 SNEGSKA (reference sequence). V gave up 6 bases and J gave up 3 bases; unmatched junction bases: 8. This CDR3 is built from 13 residues. CDR3 loop: CSALRGRGYEQYF. CDR3 in DNA: TGCAGTGCCCTTAGGGGGCGCGGCTACGAGCAGTACTTC.

The chain has TRBV3-1 and TRBJ1-2; D gene unclear. This CDR3 has 12 amino acids. In germline, CDR1 is LGHDT, CDR2 YNNKEL (reference sequence). Trimming cost V 2 bases and J 8 bases, with 9 bases left between them. CDR3 amino acids: CASSQLPGGYTF. CDR3 bases: TGTGCCAGCAGCCAACTCCCGGGAGGCTACACCTTC.

The V gene is TRBV12-3 or TRBV12-4, the J gene TRBJ2-3; D is perhaps TRBD1 or TRBD2 (6 bases each). The V end lost 5 bases, the J end lost 6 bases, and 12 bases lay between the germline ends. The CDR3 totals 13 residues. The CDR3 DNA follows: TGTGCCAGCAGTCGCGAAGGGGGGGATACGCAGTATTTT. Protein: CASSREGGDTQYF.

The chain couples TRBV20-1 to TRBJ2-7; the D is unclear. Germline CDR1 DFQATT, CDR2 SNEGSKA (reference sequence). With 2 bases removed from V and 3 bases from J, the gap between germline ends came to 14 bases. CDR3 size: 14 residues. As DNA, the CDR3 is TGCAGTGCTAGACCTCCAGGACCAAACTACGAGCAGTACTTC. Translated: CSARPPGPNYEQYF.

J is TRBJ1-1 and V is TRBV7-9; TRBD1 might be the D (5 bases). The CDR3 has 15 amino acids. CDR1 and CDR2 (germline): SEHNR, FQNEAQ (reference sequence). Trimming pared 6 bases from V and 1 base from J, leaving 15 bases between. CDR3 sequence reads: CASRLPQGPNTEAFF. The CDR3 region has the DNA TGTGCCAGCAGGTTACCTCAGGGTCCGAACACTGAAGCTTTCTTT.

The chain couples TRBV14 to TRBJ2-7, with D perhaps TRBD2 (5 bases). Germline CDR1 SGHDN, CDR2 FVKESK. The V gene lost 6 bases and the J gene lost 0 bases, with 12 bases spanning the gap. The CDR3 has 14 residues. CDR3 nucleotide sequence: TGTGCCAGCAGAGCAGCGGATAGCTCCTACGAGCAGTACTTC. As protein: CASRAADSSYEQYF. Variable domain in full (rest from reference TRBV14 and TRBJ2-7): EAGVTQFPSHSVIEKGQTVTLRCDPISGHDNLYWYRRVMGKEIKFLLHFVKESKQDESGMPNNRFLAERTGGTYSTLKVQPAELEDSGVYFCASRAADSSYEQYFGPGTRLTVT.